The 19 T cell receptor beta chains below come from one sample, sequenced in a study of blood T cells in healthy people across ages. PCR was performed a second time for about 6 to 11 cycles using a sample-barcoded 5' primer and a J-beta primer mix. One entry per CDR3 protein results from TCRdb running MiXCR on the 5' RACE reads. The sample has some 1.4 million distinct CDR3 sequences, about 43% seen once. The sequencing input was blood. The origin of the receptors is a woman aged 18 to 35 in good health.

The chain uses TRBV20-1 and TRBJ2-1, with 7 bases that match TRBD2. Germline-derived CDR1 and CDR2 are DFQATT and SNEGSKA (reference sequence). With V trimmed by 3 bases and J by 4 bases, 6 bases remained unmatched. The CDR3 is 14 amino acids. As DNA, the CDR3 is TGCAGTGCTAGTTCAGCGGGGCTATACAATGAGCAGTTCTTC. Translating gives CSASSAGLYNEQFF.

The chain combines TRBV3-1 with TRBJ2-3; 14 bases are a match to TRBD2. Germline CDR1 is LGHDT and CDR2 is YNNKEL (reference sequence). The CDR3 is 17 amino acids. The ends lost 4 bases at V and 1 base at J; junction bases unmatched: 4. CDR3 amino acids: CASSRLTSGGGTDTQYF. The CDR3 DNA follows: TGTGCCAGCAGCCGACTGACTAGCGGGGGGGGCACAGATACGCAGTATTTT.

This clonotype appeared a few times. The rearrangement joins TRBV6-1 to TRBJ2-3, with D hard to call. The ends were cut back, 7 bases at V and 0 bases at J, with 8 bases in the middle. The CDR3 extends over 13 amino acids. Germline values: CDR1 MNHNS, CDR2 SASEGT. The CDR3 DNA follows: TGTGCCAGCACTTGGCGGAGCACAGATACGCAGTATTTT. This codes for CASTWRSTDTQYF.

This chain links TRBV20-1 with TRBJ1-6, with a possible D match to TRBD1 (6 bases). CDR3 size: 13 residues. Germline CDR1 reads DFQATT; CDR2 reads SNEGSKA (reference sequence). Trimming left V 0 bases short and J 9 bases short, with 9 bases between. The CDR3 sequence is CSARDRGSSPLHF. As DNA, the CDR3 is TGCAGTGCTAGAGACAGGGGAAGTTCACCCCTCCACTTT.

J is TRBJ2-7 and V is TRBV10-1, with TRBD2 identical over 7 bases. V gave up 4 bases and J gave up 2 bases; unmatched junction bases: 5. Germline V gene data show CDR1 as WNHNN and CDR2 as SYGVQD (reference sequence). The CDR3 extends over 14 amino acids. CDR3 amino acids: CASSGEGSTYEQYF. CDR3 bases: TGCGCCAGCAGTGGGGAGGGGTCGACCTACGAGCAGTACTTC.

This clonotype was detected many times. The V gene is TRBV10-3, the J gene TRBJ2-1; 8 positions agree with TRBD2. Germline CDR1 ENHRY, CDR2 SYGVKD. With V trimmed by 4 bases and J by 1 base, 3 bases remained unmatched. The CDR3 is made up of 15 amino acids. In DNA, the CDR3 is TGTGCCATCAGTGGCGGGGGGAGTTCCTACAATGAGCAGTTCTTC. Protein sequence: CAISGGGSSYNEQFF.

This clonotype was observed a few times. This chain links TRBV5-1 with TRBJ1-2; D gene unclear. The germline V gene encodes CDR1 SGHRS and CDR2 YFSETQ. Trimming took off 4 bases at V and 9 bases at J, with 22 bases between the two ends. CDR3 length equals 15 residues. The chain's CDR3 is CASSAETSNVRSYTF. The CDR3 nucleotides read TGCGCCAGCAGCGCTGAGACAAGCAACGTGCGAAGCTACACCTTC. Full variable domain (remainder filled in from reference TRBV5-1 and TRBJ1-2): KAGVTQTPRYLIKTRGQQVTLSCSPISGHRSVSWYQQTPGQGLQFLFEYFSETQRNKGNFPGRFSGRQFSNSRSEMNVSTLELGDSALYLCASSAETSNVRSYTFGSGTRLTVV.

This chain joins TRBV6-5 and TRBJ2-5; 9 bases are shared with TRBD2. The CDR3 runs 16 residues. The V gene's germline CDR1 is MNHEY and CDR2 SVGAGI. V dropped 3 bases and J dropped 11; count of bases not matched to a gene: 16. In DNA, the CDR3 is TGTGCCAGCAGTTATCTGCCTAGCGGGAATGCCAATGAGCAGTACTTC. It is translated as CASSYLPSGNANEQYF.

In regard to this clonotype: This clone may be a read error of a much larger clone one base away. The CDR3 DNA follows: TGTGCCGGCAGTACAAGGGGGAGCTCCTACGAGCAGTACTTC. Protein: CAGSTRGSSYEQYF. The gene calls are TRBV6-5 and TRBJ2-7; possibly TRBD1 for D (6 bases). CDR1 MNHEY and CDR2 SVGAGI come from the germline V gene. The length of the CDR3 is 14 residues.

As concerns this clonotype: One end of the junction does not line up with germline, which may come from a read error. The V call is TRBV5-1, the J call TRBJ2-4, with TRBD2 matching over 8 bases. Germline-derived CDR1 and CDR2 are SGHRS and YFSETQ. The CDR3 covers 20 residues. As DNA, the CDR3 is TGCGCCAGCGGCTTGCGGGGTCCGGATAGCGGGGCATTAGCCAAAAACATTCAGTACTTC. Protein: CASGLRGPDSGALAKNIQYF.

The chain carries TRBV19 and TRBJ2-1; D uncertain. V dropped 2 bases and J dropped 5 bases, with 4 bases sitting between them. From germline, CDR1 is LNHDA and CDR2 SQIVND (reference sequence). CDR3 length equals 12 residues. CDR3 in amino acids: CASSISHNEQFF. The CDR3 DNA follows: TGTGCCAGTAGTATAAGTCACAATGAGCAGTTCTTC.

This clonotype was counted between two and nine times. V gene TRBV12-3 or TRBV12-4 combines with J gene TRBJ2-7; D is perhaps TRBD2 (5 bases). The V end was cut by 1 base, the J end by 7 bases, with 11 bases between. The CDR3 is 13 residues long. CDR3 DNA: TGTGCCAGCAGTTTAGTCCGAGGGAATGAGCAGTACTTC. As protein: CASSLVRGNEQYF.

As DNA, the CDR3 is TGTGCCAGCAGCGTAGAGGTCCAGTTAACCTACGAGCAGTACTTC. Amino acids: CASSVEVQLTYEQYF. V is TRBV9 and J is TRBJ2-5; D call uncertain. The J call may not be correct, given that the DNA end is closer to TRBJ2-7. Germline V gene sequence: CDR1 SGDLS, CDR2 YYNGEE. CDR3 length: 15 residues.

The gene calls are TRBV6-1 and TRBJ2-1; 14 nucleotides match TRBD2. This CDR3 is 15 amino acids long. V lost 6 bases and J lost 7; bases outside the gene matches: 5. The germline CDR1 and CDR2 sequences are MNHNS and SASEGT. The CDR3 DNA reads TGTGCCAGCAGCGGACTAGCGGGAGGCTGGAATGAGCAGTTCTTC. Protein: CASSGLAGGWNEQFF.

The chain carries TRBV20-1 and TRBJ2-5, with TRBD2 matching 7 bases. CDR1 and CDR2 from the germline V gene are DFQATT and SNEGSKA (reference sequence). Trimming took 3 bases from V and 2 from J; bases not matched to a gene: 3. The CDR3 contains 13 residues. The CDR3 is CSASRTSQETQYF. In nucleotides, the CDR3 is TGCAGTGCTAGCAGGACTAGTCAAGAGACCCAGTACTTC.

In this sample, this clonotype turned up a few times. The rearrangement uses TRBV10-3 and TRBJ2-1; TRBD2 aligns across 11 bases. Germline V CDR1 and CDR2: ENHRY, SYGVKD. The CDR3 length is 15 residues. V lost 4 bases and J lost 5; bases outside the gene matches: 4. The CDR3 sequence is CAISGKGLADNEQFF. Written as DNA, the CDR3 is TGTGCCATCAGTGGGAAGGGACTAGCGGACAATGAGCAGTTCTTC.

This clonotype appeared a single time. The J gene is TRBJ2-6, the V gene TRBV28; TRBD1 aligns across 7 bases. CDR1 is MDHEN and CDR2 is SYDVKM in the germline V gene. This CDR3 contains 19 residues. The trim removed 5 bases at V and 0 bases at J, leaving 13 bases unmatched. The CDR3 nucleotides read TGTGCCAGCAGTCCCTACCGACAGGGAATAGGCTCTGGGGCCAACGTCCTGACTTTC. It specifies CASSPYRQGIGSGANVLTF.

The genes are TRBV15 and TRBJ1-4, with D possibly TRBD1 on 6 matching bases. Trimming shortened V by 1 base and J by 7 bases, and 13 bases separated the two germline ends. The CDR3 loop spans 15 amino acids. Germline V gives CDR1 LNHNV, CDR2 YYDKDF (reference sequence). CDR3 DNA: TGTGCCACCAGCAGAGTTGGGGGGCTATTTGAAAAACTGTTTTTT. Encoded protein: CATSRVGGLFEKLFF.

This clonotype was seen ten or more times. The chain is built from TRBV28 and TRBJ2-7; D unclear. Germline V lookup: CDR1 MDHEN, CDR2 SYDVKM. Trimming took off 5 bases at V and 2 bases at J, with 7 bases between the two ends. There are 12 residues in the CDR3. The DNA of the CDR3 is TGTGCCAGCAGTCCCATAACCTACGAGCAGTACTTC. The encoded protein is CASSPITYEQYF.